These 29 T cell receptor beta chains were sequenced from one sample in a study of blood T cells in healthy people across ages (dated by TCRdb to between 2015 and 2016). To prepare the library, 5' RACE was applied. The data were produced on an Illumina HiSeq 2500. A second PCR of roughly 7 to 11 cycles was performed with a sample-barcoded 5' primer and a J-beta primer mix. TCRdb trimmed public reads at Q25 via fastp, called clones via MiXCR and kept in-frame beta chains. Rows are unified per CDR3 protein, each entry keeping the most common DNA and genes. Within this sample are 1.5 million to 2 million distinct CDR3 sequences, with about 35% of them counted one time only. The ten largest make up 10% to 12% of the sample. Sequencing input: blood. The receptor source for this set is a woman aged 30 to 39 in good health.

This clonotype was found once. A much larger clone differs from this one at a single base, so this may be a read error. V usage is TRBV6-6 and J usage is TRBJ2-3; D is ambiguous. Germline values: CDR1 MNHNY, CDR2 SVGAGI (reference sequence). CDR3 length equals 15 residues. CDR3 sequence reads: CASSYSTEYTDAQYF. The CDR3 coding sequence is TGTGCCAGCAGTTACTCGACCGAGTACACAGATGCGCAGTATTTT.

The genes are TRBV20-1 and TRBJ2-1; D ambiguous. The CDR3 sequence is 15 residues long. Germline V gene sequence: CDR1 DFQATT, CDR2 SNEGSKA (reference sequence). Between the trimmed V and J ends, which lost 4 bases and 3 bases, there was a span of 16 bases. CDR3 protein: CSATPSRSYYNEQFF. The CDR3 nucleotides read TGCAGTGCTACACCTTCCCGGAGTTACTACAATGAGCAGTTCTTC.

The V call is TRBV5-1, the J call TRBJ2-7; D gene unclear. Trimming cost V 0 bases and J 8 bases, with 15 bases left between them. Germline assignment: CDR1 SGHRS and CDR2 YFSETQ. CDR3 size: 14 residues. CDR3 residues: CASSLDIGGRQQYF. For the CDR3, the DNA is TGCGCCAGCAGCTTGGACATCGGCGGCAGGCAGCAGTACTTC.

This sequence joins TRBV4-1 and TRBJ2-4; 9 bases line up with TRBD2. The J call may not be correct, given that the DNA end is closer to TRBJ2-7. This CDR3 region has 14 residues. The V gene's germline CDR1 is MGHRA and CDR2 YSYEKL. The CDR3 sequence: CASSRGGGDYEQYF. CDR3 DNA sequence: TGCGCCAGCAGCCGAGGCGGGGGGGACTACGAGCAGTACTTC.

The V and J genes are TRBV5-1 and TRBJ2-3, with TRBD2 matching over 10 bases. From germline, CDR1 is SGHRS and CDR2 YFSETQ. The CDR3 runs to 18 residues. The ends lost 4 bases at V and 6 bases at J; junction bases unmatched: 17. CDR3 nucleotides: TGCGCCAGCAGCCGCCGTTTATTGGAGCGGGGGGGCCGGGATACGCAGTATTTT. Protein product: CASSRRLLERGGRDTQYF.

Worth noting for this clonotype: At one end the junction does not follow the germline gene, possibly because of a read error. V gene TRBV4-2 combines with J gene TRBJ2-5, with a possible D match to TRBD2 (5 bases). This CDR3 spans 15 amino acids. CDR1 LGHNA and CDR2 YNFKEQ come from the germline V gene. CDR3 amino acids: CASSLHPGIQETQYF. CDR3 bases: TGTGCCAGTAGCCTCCATCCGGGGATCCAAGAGACCCAGTACTTC.

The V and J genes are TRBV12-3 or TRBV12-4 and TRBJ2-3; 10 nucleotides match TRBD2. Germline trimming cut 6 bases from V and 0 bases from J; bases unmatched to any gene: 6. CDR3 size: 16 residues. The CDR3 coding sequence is TGTGCCAGCAGAAGGGTTAGCGGGGGGAGCACAGATACGCAGTATTTT. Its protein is CASRRVSGGSTDTQYF.

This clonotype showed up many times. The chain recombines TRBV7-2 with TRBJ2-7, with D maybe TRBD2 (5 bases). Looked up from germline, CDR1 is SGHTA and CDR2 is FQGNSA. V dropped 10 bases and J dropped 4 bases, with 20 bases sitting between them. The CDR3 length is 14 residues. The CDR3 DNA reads TGTGCCACCAGACGGGGTCAGAGCTCTTACGAGCAGTACTTC. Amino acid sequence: CATRRGQSSYEQYF.

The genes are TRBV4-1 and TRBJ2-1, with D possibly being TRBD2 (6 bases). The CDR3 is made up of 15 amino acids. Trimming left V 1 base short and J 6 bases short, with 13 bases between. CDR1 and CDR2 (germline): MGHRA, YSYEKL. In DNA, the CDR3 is TGCGCCAGCAGCCAAGGTTATACTAGCCCCAATGAGCAGTTCTTC. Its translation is CASSQGYTSPNEQFF.

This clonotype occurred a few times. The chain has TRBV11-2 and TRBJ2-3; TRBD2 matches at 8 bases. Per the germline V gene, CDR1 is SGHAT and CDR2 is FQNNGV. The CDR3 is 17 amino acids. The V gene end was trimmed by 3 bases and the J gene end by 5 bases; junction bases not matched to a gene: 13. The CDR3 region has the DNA TGTGCCAGCAGCTTTGGGGAGCGGGGGATCTCCCGAGATACGCAGTATTTT. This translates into CASSFGERGISRDTQYF.

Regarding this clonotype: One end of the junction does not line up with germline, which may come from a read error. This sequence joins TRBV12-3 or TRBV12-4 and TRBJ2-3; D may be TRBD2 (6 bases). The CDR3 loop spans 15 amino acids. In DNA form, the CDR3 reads TGTGCCAGCACCAACCCGGGACTCTACACAGATGCGCAGTATTTT. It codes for CASTNPGLYTDAQYF.

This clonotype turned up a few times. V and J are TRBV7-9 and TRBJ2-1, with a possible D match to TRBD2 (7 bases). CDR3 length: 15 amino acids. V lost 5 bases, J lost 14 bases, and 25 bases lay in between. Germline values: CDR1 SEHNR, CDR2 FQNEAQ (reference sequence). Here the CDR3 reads CASSPYQGGGAFEFF. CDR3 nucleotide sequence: TGTGCCAGCAGCCCATATCAAGGTGGGGGGGCTTTCGAGTTCTTC.

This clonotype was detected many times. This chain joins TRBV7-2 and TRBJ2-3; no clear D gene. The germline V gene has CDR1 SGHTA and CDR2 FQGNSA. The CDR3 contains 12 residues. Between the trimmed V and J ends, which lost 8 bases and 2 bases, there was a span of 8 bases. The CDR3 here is CASDLTTDTQYF. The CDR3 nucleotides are TGTGCCAGCGACCTTACCACAGATACGCAGTATTTT.

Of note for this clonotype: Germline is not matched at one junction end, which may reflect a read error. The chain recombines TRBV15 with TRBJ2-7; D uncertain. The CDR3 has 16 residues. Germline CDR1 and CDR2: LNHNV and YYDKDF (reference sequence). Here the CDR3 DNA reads TGTGCCGCCAGCAGACGAGGCCCCCCGAGCTCCTACGAGCAGTACTTC. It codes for CAASRRGPPSSYEQYF.

The CDR3 sequence is CASSPWLGTGELFF. In DNA form, the CDR3 reads TGTGCCAGCAGCCCCTGGCTAGGCACCGGGGAGCTGTTTTTT. This chain uses TRBV5-5 with TRBJ2-2; no clear D. V was shortened by 4 bases and J by 4 bases, with 11 bases between the two germline ends. Germline values: CDR1 SGHKS, CDR2 YYEKEE (reference sequence). This CDR3 has 14 amino acids.

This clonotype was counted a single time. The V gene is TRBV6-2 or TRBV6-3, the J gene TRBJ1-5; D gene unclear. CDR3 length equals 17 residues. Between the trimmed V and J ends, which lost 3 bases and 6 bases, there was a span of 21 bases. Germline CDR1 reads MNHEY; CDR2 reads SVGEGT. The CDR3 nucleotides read TGTGCCAGCAGTTATCCCCCGCGGCAGACCTATATTCAGCCCCAGCATTTT. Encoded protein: CASSYPPRQTYIQPQHF.

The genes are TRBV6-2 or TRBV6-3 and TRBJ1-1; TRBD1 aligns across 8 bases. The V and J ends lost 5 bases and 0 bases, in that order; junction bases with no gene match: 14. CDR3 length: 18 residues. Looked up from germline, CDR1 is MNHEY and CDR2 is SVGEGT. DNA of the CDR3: TGTGCCAGCAGTACCCGGGGTGACAGGGGATTTATGAACACTGAAGCTTTCTTT. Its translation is CASSTRGDRGFMNTEAFF.

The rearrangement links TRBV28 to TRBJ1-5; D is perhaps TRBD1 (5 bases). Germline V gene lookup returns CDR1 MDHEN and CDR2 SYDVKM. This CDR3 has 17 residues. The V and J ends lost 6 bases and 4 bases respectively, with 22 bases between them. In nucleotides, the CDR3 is TGTGCCAGCAGCGAGAGACAGAAACTCAGACGAAATCAGCCCCAGCATTTT. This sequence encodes CASSERQKLRRNQPQHF.

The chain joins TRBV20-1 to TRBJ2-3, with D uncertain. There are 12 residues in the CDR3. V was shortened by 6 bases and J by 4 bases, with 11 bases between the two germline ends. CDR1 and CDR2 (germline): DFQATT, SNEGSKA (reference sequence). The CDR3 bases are TGCAGTGCAGCTTTAGGGTCAGATACGCAGTATTTT. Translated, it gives CSAALGSDTQYF.

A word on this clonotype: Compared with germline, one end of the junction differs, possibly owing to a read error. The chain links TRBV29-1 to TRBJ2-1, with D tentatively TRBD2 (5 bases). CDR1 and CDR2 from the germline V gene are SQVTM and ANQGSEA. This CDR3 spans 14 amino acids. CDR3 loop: CGVEPIDGGNEQFF. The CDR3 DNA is TGCGGCGTCGAACCCATTGATGGAGGCAATGAGCAGTTCTTC.

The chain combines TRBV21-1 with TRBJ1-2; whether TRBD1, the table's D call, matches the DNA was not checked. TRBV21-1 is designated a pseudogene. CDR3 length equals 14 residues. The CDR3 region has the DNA TGTGCCAGCAGCTACCTTCGACAGTCCTATGGCTACACCTTC. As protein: CASSYLRQSYGYTF.

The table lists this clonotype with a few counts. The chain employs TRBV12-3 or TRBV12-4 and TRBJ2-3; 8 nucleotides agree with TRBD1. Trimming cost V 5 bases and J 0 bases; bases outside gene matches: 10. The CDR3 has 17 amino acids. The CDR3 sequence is CASSPSRGHVSTDTQYF. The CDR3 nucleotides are TGTGCCAGCAGTCCATCCAGGGGGCACGTGAGCACAGATACGCAGTATTTT.

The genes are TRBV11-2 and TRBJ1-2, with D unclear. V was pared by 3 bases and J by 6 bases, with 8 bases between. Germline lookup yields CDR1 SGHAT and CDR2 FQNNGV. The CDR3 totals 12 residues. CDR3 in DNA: TGTGCCAGCAGCTTCTTCGCAAATGGCTACACCTTC. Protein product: CASSFFANGYTF.

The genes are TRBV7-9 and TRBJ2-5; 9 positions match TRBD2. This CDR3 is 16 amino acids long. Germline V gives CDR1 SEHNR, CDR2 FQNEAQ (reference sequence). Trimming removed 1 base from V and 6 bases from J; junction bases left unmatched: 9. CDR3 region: CASSLGGSGSIQTQYF. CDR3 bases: TGTGCCAGCAGCTTAGGAGGTAGCGGGAGTATTCAGACCCAGTACTTC.

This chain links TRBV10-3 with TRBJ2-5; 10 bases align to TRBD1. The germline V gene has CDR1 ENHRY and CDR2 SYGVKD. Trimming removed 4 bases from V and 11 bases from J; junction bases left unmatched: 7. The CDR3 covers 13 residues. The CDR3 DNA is TGTGCCATCAGTGGACAGGGGGCCGGGGAGCAGTACTTC. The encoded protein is CAISGQGAGEQYF.

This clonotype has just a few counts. In DNA form, the CDR3 reads TGCAGCGTTGAATACGTCGGCGGGGGGGCCTCAAATGAGCAGTTCTTC. Protein sequence: CSVEYVGGGASNEQFF. The chain combines TRBV29-1 with TRBJ2-1; 9 bases align to TRBD2. Germline trimming cut 2 bases from V and 7 bases from J; bases unmatched to any gene: 12. This CDR3 is built from 16 residues. Germline-derived CDR1 and CDR2 are SQVTM and ANQGSEA.

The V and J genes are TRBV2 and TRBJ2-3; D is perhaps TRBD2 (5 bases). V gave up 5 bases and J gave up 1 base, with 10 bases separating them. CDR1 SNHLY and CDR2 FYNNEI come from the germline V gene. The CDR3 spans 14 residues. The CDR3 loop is CASSRGPRTDTQYF. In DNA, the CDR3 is TGTGCCAGCAGTCGAGGGCCACGCACAGATACGCAGTATTTT.

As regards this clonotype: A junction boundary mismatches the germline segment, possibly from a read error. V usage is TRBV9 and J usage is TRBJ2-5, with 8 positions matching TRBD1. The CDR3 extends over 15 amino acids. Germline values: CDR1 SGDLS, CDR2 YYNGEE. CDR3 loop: CASSLQGVEGEAQYF. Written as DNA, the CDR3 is TGTGCCAGCAGCCTACAGGGGGTAGAGGGAGAGGCCCAGTACTTC.

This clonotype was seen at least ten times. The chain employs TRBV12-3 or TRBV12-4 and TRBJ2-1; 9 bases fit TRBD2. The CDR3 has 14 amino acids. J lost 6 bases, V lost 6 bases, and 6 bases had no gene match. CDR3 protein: CASRVSGRGNEQFF. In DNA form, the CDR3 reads TGTGCCAGCAGGGTTAGCGGGAGAGGCAATGAGCAGTTCTTC.